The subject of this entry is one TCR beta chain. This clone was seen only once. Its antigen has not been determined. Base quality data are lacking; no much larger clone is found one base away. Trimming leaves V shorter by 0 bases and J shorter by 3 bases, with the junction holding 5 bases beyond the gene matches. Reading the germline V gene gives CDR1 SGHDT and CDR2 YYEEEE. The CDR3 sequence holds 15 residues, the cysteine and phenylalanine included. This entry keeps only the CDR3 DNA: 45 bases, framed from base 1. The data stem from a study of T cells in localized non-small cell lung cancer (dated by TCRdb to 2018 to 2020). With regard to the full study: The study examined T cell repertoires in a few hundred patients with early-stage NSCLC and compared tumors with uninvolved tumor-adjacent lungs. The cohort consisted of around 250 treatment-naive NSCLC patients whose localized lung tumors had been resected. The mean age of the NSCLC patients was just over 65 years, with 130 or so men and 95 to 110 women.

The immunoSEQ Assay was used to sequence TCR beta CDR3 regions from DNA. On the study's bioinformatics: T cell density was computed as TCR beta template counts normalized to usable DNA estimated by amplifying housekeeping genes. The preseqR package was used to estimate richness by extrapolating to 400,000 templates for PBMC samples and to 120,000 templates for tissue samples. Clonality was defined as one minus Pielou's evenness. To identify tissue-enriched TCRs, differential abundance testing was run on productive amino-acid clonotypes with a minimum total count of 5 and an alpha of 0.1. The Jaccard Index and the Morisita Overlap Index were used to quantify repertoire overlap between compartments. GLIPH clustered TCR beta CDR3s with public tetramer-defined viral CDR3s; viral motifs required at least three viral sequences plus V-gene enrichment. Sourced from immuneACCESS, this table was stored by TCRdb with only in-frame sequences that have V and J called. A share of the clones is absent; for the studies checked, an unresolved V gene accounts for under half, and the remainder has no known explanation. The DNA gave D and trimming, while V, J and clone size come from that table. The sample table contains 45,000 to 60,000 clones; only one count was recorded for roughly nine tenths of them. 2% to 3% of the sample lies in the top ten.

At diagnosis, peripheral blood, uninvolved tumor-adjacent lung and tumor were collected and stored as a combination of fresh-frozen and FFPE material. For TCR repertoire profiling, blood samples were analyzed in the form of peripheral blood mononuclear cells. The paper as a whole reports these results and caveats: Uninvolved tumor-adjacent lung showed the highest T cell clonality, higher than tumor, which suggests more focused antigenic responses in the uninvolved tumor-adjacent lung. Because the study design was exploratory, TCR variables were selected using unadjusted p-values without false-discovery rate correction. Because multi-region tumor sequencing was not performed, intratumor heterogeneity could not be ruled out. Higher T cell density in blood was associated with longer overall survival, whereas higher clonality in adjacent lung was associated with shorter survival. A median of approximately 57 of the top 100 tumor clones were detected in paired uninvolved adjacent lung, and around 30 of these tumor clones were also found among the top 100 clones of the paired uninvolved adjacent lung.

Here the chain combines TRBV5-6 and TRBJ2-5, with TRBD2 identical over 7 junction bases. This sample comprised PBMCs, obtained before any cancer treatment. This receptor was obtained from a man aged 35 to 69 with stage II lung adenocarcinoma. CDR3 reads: CASSLVTRGEETQYF. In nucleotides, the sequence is TGTGCCAGCAGCTTGGTGACCCGGGGGGAAGAGACCCAGTACTTC.